The 20 T cell receptor beta chains below all came from one sample that was sequenced in a study of T cell responses to AZD1222 COVID-19 vaccine. Produced via immunoSEQ multiplex PCR; TCRdb's table is partial and in-frame only. The repertoire holds about 110,000 clones, with roughly 87% as singletons. This specimen consisted of peripheral blood, obtained on day 0 of AZD1222 vaccination. The receptors stem from an adult in good health.

The rearrangement links TRBV28 to TRBJ1-5; D uncertain. The CDR3 runs 15 residues. Germline V gives CDR1 MDHEN, CDR2 SYDVKM. V lost 3 bases and J 2 bases, leaving 11 bases between the germline ends. CDR3: CASSFGVMGNQPQHF. The CDR3 coding sequence is TGTGCCAGCAGTTTTGGCGTGATGGGCAATCAGCCCCAGCATTTT.

The rearrangement joins TRBV15 to TRBJ2-1, with 12 positions matching TRBD1. The V segment lost 0 bases and the J segment 9 bases; nucleotides outside the gene matches: 3. Per germline, CDR1 LNHNV and CDR2 YYDKDF (reference sequence). CDR3 length: 15 residues. Here the CDR3 reads CATSRDPGQGAEQFF. Here the CDR3 DNA reads TGTGCCACCAGCAGAGATCCGGGACAGGGGGCTGAGCAGTTCTTC.

The V gene is TRBV18, the J gene TRBJ2-7; 7 bases are a match to TRBD1. V dropped 1 base and J dropped 0; count of bases not matched to a gene: 9. This CDR3 has 17 amino acids. CDR1 is KGHSH, CDR2 LQKENI, per germline. The CDR3 here is CASSPQSGTESSYEQYF. CDR3 bases: TGTGCCAGCTCACCACAGTCCGGGACAGAGAGCTCCTACGAGCAGTACTTC.

This clone was seen once. The chain is built from TRBV24-1 and TRBJ2-2; no clear D. Trimming cost V 1 base and J 0 bases, with 5 bases left between them. Germline V gives CDR1 KGHDR, CDR2 SFDVKD. CDR3 length equals 15 residues. This chain's CDR3 is CATSDLSSNTGELFF. In DNA, the CDR3 is TGTGCCACCAGTGATTTAAGCTCGAACACCGGGGAGCTGTTTTTT.

The chain links TRBV30 to TRBJ1-6; 7 bases fit TRBD1. CDR3 length: 18 amino acids. Losses at the gene ends were 3 bases for V and 2 bases for J; bases not matched to a gene: 13. From germline, CDR1 is GTSNPN and CDR2 SVGIG (reference sequence). The CDR3 DNA sequence: TGTGCCTGGAGGACACAGGGGAGCACGGGGCCCTATAATTCACCCCTCCACTTT. As protein: CAWRTQGSTGPYNSPLHF.

The chain is built from TRBV27 and TRBJ1-5; D is unclear. Germline CDR1 and CDR2: MNHEY and SMNVEV (reference sequence). The CDR3 has 13 amino acids. V lost 0 bases, J lost 7 bases, and 7 bases lay in between. The CDR3 loop reads CASSLSSEQPQHF. CDR3 DNA sequence: TGTGCCAGCAGTTTATCTTCGGAACAGCCCCAGCATTTT.

This clone was seen once. The rearrangement uses TRBV5-4 and TRBJ1-2; TRBD1 matches 9 bases. CDR1 and CDR2 (germline): SGHNT, YYREEE (reference sequence). V lost 3 bases to trimming and J lost 6 bases; unmatched junction nucleotides: 12. The CDR3 totals 16 residues. CDR3 protein: CASSSKLGQGRDGYTF. CDR3 sequence (DNA): TGTGCCAGCAGCTCGAAACTGGGACAGGGAAGAGATGGCTACACCTTC.

As to this clone: The sample holds other DNA sequences that translate to the same CDR3. The rearrangement links TRBV9 to TRBJ2-1; D remains unclear. Looked up from germline, CDR1 is SGDLS and CDR2 is YYNGEE. Trimming cost V 0 bases and J 0 bases, with 4 bases left between them. This CDR3 region has 14 residues. CDR3 DNA sequence: TGTGCCAGCAGCGTAGGGGGCTCCTACAATGAGCAGTTCTTC. This translates into CASSVGGSYNEQFF. Drawing the rest from reference TRBV9 and TRBJ2-1, the complete variable domain is DSGVTQTPKHLITATGQRVTLRCSPRSGDLSVYWYQQSLDQGLQFLIQYYNGEERAKGNILERFSAQQFPDLHSELNLSSLELGDSALYFCASSVGGSYNEQFFGPGTRLTVL.

This sequence joins TRBV5-5 and TRBJ1-6, with TRBD1 matching over 10 bases. CDR3 length: 16 residues. CDR1 SGHKS and CDR2 YYEKEE come from the germline V gene (reference sequence). The V and J ends lost 5 bases and 6 bases, in that order; junction bases with no gene match: 8. The CDR3 bases are TGTGCCAGCAGTTCTAGACAGGGGGCTCGTAATTCACCCCTCCACTTT. Protein sequence: CASSSRQGARNSPLHF.

The chain employs TRBV15 and TRBJ1-3; D is unresolved. This CDR3 contains 13 residues. V was pared by 1 base and J by 4 bases, with 5 bases between. The germline V gene encodes CDR1 LNHNV and CDR2 YYDKDF (reference sequence). In DNA form, the CDR3 reads TGTGCCACCAGCAGAGCCCGGGGAAACACCATATATTTT. Encoded protein: CATSRARGNTIYF.

This chain uses TRBV15 with TRBJ1-1; TRBD1 might be the D (5 bases). CDR1 is LNHNV, CDR2 YYDKDF, per germline (reference sequence). The ends were cut back, 6 bases at V and 0 bases at J, with 11 bases in the middle. The CDR3 consists of 14 residues. The CDR3 DNA sequence: TGTGCCACCAGTATGGGGGGGGTGAACACTGAAGCTTTCTTT. Translation gives CATSMGGVNTEAFF.

This chain joins TRBV5-6 and TRBJ1-5; no definite D call. Looked up from germline, CDR1 is SGHDT and CDR2 is YYEEEE. The CDR3 contains 16 residues. Trimming pared 0 bases from V and 0 bases from J, leaving 10 bases between. The CDR3 protein is CASSLVIANSNQPQHF. DNA of the CDR3: TGTGCCAGCAGCTTGGTCATTGCCAATAGCAATCAGCCCCAGCATTTT.

This clone was counted once. The gene calls are TRBV28 and TRBJ2-5; TRBD2 aligns across 10 bases. Germline V CDR1 and CDR2: MDHEN, SYDVKM. The J segment lost 2 bases and the V segment lost 11 bases, leaving 5 bases of the junction unmatched. The CDR3 totals 13 residues. The chain's CDR3 is CALLAGVQETQYF. DNA of the CDR3: TGTGCCCTGCTAGCGGGGGTACAAGAGACCCAGTACTTC.

V gene TRBV30 combines with J gene TRBJ2-1; weak D call: TRBD1 (6 bases). This CDR3 region has 13 residues. The V end was cut by 2 bases, the J end by 7 bases, with 12 bases between. Germline values: CDR1 GTSNPN, CDR2 SVGIG (reference sequence). The CDR3 region is CAWSQGRGNEQFF. As DNA, the CDR3 is TGTGCCTGGAGTCAGGGCAGGGGAAATGAGCAGTTCTTC.

The J gene is TRBJ1-3, the V gene TRBV5-1, with 10 bases that match TRBD1. The CDR3 is 19 residues long. Trimming took 4 bases from V and 0 from J; bases not matched to a gene: 13. Germline V gives CDR1 SGHRS, CDR2 YFSETQ. This CDR3 is CASSPVGTGDPISGNTIYF. The CDR3 bases are TGCGCCAGCAGCCCCGTCGGGACAGGGGACCCGATCTCTGGAAACACCATATATTTT.

This chain joins TRBV11-2 and TRBJ2-1, with TRBD2 as a possible D gene (5 bases). Trimming took off 5 bases at V and 7 bases at J, with 18 bases between the two ends. Germline V CDR1 and CDR2: SGHAT, FQNNGV. This CDR3 is 15 amino acids long. Written as DNA, the CDR3 is TGTGCCAGCAGCCCAGGACTGGCGCGGAATAATGAGCAGTTCTTC. Protein sequence: CASSPGLARNNEQFF.

In this sample, this clone turned up a few times. The chain combines TRBV6-4 with TRBJ2-3; TRBD2 matches 7 bases. Germline-derived CDR1 and CDR2 are MRHNA and SNTAGT. V shed 10 bases and J 0 bases; nucleotides not matched to a gene: 13. The CDR3 is made up of 16 amino acids. The CDR3 coding sequence is TGTGCCACCAATCCAATCGGGGGGTCTAGCACAGATACGCAGTATTTT. Its translation is CATNPIGGSSTDTQYF.

This clone was detected once. The V and J genes are TRBV19 and TRBJ2-7, with TRBD1 matching 7 bases. The CDR3 runs 15 residues. The germline CDR1 and CDR2 sequences are LNHDA and SQIVND (reference sequence). The junction had 12 bases not matched to a gene; V was cut back by 4 bases and J by 6 bases. The CDR3 region has the DNA TGTGCCAGTAGTAGGTTGGGGACCGCAGGGGGCGAGCAGTACTTC. It specifies CASSRLGTAGGEQYF.

The CDR3 loop reads CASSSAGTGRLNEQFF. The CDR3 nucleotides are TGTGCCAGCAGTTCAGCCGGGACAGGGCGCCTCAATGAGCAGTTCTTC. The rearrangement uses TRBV28 and TRBJ2-1, with TRBD1 matching over 9 bases. Per the germline V gene, CDR1 is MDHEN and CDR2 is SYDVKM. V was pared by 4 bases and J by 6 bases, with 10 bases of the junction left unmatched. The CDR3 is 16 amino acids.

The CDR3 spells CASSVGYGYTF. In DNA, the CDR3 is TGTGCCAGCAGCGTGGGCTATGGCTACACCTTC. The V gene is TRBV2, the J gene TRBJ1-2; D remains unclear. The CDR3 has 11 residues. Looked up from germline, CDR1 is SNHLY and CDR2 is FYNNEI. V lost 6 bases and J lost 4, with 6 bases in between.